The TCR beta chain described here comes from a study of blood T cell repertoires in COVID-19. For the study at large: Samples taken during acute and convalescent COVID-19 were collected in the United States, Italy and Spain. PBMCs, B-cell-depleted T cells, or T cells were the source of the cDNA or gDNA that made up the material.

Original processing methods: Reference gene primer amplification yielded estimated nucleated cell counts. Here immunoSEQ multiplex PCR was the method, and the copy in TCRdb shows in-frame clones only, minus some. The V and J calls and clone size come from that table; D and trimming were worked out from the DNA. The sample shows approximately 200,000 clones, around 83% of them seen only once. CDR1 is LNHDA and CDR2 is SQIVND in the germline V gene (reference sequence). The CDR3 runs to 14 residues. V dropped 7 bases and J dropped 2 bases, with 15 bases sitting between them. The source material was peripheral blood. The chain links TRBV19 to TRBJ2-7; the D gene is possibly TRBD1 (5 bases). The source is a woman between 50 and 59 years old with acute or convalescent COVID-19. The CDR3 loop is CASKLGPATYEQYF. CDR3 DNA sequence: TGTGCCAGTAAACTGGGGCCGGCCACCTACGAGCAGTACTTC.